These 31 T cell receptor beta chains came from one sample sequenced in a study of CD8 T cells in ankylosing spondylitis. Findings of the study overall: What seemed typical of ankylosing spondylitis blood was a TCR beta motif built from roughly eight highly homologous variants.

TCRdb re-called the 5' RACE reads with MiXCR, one entry per CDR3 protein. The data show about 800,000 distinct CDR3 sequences, about 11% seen once. These receptors have no identified antigens. The source material was blood, either unsorted or a sorted T cell fraction (not recorded which). Source of these receptors: a male donor with ankylosing spondylitis.

This clonotype turned up a few times. V usage is TRBV4-3 and J usage is TRBJ2-1, with D possibly matching TRBD2 (6 bases). V gave up 3 bases and J gave up 12 bases, with 24 bases separating them. CDR1 and CDR2 from the germline V gene are LGHNA and YSLEER. The CDR3 is 16 amino acids. The CDR3 DNA sequence: TGCGCCAGCAGCCAGGAAATTGGCGGGGCGGCTGTAGGGCAGTTCTTC. The encoded protein is CASSQEIGGAAVGQFF.

This clonotype showed up many times. The chain carries TRBV29-1 and TRBJ2-5, with D possibly matching TRBD2 (6 bases). There are 14 residues in the CDR3. CDR1 is SQVTM and CDR2 is ANQGSEA in the germline V gene. V was trimmed by 1 base and J by 5 bases, leaving 14 bases between them. The CDR3 spells CSVEGRAGKETQYF. CDR3 DNA: TGCAGCGTTGAAGGCCGGGCGGGAAAGGAGACCCAGTACTTC.

This clonotype was recorded at least ten times. This rearrangement joins TRBV20-1 to TRBJ1-4; 7 bases agree with TRBD1. The germline V gene has CDR1 DFQATT and CDR2 SNEGSKA (reference sequence). J was trimmed by 7 bases and V by 6 bases; bases with no gene match: 8. There are 13 residues in the CDR3. This CDR3 is CSAFDREGEKLFF. CDR3 bases: TGCAGTGCCTTCGACAGGGAGGGTGAAAAACTGTTTTTT.

V is TRBV20-1 and J is TRBJ2-3; TRBD2 agrees at 7 bases. Germline lookup yields CDR1 DFQATT and CDR2 SNEGSKA (reference sequence). The V gene end was trimmed by 5 bases and the J gene end by 2 bases; junction bases not matched to a gene: 7. The CDR3 runs to 14 residues. Written as DNA, the CDR3 is TGCAGTGCTCCCCAGCGGGATTCCACAGATACGCAGTATTTT. Its protein is CSAPQRDSTDTQYF.

Many counts were recorded for this clonotype. V usage is TRBV5-1 and J usage is TRBJ2-1; 13 bases match TRBD2. V lost 5 bases, J lost 1 base, and 3 bases stayed unmatched. This CDR3 comprises 16 residues. Germline V gene data show CDR1 as SGHRS and CDR2 as YFSETQ. The CDR3 loop reads CASRLTSGGSYNEQFF. The CDR3 nucleotides read TGCGCCAGCAGACTGACTAGCGGGGGGTCCTACAATGAGCAGTTCTTC.

This clonotype was picked up a small number of times. The chain couples TRBV15 to TRBJ1-2; D gene ambiguous. This CDR3 is 12 amino acids long. Germline-derived CDR1 and CDR2 are LNHNV and YYDKDF (reference sequence). Trimming stripped 8 bases from V and 4 bases from J, with 11 bases between. The CDR3 region has the DNA TGTGCCACCTCGGGCATTCCCTATGGCTACACCTTC. Translation gives CATSGIPYGYTF.

This chain uses TRBV7-2 with TRBJ2-1; a weak D match, TRBD2 (5 bases). V dropped 4 bases and J dropped 8 bases, with 18 bases sitting between them. Germline V lookup: CDR1 SGHTA, CDR2 FQGNSA. The CDR3 is made up of 15 amino acids. The DNA for the CDR3 is TGTGCCAGCAGCTCCCGTAGGGTAGCGCTAGATGAGCAGTTCTTC. Protein product: CASSSRRVALDEQFF.

This clonotype has only a few counts. The chain recombines TRBV5-1 with TRBJ2-3; 8 nucleotides agree with TRBD1. CDR1 and CDR2 (germline): SGHRS, YFSETQ. Losses at the gene ends were 4 bases for V and 4 bases for J; bases not matched to a gene: 8. The CDR3 loop spans 15 amino acids. CDR3 nucleotide sequence: TGCGCCAGCAGCACAGGGACAGGAGGGCCAGATACGCAGTATTTT. It codes for CASSTGTGGPDTQYF.

This clonotype was counted many times. The chain carries TRBV4-2 and TRBJ1-1; unclear D gene. This CDR3 contains 17 residues. Trimming pared 4 bases from V and 1 base from J, leaving 19 bases between. Germline CDR1 reads LGHNA; CDR2 reads YNFKEQ. The CDR3 spells CASSRPISGSGNTEAFF. As DNA, the CDR3 is TGTGCCAGCAGCCGACCCATTTCGGGGAGTGGGAACACTGAAGCTTTCTTT.

About this clonotype: This may stem from a read error, because a much larger clone lies one nucleotide away. V usage is TRBV6-1 and J usage is TRBJ2-1; possible D gene TRBD2, 6 bases. Germline CDR1 is MNHNS and CDR2 is SASEGT. V was clipped by 6 bases and J by 7 bases, with 16 bases between them. This CDR3 spans 14 amino acids. CDR3 amino acids: CASRMLGGTNEQFF. As DNA, the CDR3 is TGTGCCAGCAGGATGCTGGGAGGAACAAATGAGCAGTTCTTC.

The table lists this clonotype with many counts. The rearrangement joins TRBV20-1 to TRBJ2-7; a weak D match, TRBD1 (6 bases). The CDR3 loop spans 11 amino acids. V was pared by 4 bases and J by 4 bases, with 8 bases between. Germline V gene data show CDR1 as DFQATT and CDR2 as SNEGSKA (reference sequence). CDR3 DNA: TGCAGTGCTACCCAGGGGTACGAGCAGTACTTC. This encodes CSATQGYEQYF.

This clonotype was detected only a few times. This chain uses TRBV5-1 with TRBJ2-1, with 10 bases matching TRBD2. Looked up from germline, CDR1 is SGHRS and CDR2 is YFSETQ. V lost 3 bases and J lost 4; bases outside the gene matches: 4. This CDR3 comprises 15 residues. The CDR3 sequence: CASSSLAGIYNEQFF. The CDR3 DNA follows: TGCGCCAGCAGCTCACTAGCGGGGATTTACAATGAGCAGTTCTTC.

In this sample, this clonotype turned up a few times. The chain carries TRBV7-2 and TRBJ1-2; D is uncertain. Trimming took off 3 bases at V and 7 bases at J, with 15 bases between the two ends. Per germline, CDR1 SGHTA and CDR2 FQGNSA. The CDR3 runs to 14 residues. The CDR3 DNA reads as TGTGCCAGCAGCTTTCCCAGGAGGCAAAGTGGCTACACCTTC. This gives the protein CASSFPRRQSGYTF.

The chain's CDR3 is CASSPPFRGFEAFF. CDR3 in DNA: TGTGCCAGCTCACCACCGTTCCGGGGGTTTGAAGCTTTCTTT. The rearrangement joins TRBV18 to TRBJ1-1, with a weak D call TRBD1 (5 bases). Between the trimmed V and J ends, which lost 0 bases and 7 bases, there was a span of 12 bases. In germline, CDR1 is KGHSH, CDR2 LQKENI. This CDR3 has 14 amino acids.

The CDR3 sequence: CASSLTRNSYEQYF. The CDR3 DNA reads as TGTGCCAGCAGCTTAACTAGAAACTCCTACGAGCAGTACTTC. The J gene is TRBJ2-7, the V gene TRBV7-2, with a possible D match to TRBD2 (5 bases). Per the germline V gene, CDR1 is SGHTA and CDR2 is FQGNSA. Trimming removed 2 bases at V and 0 bases at J, with 8 bases between. The CDR3 sequence is 14 residues long.

In this sample, this clonotype turned up a few times. J is TRBJ1-2 and V is TRBV28, with D perhaps matching TRBD1 (5 bases). The CDR3 sequence is 16 residues long. Germline values: CDR1 MDHEN, CDR2 SYDVKM. V was cut by 2 bases and J by 4 bases, with 17 bases left in between. Here the CDR3 reads CASSLPGGPQLYGYTF. The CDR3 DNA reads as TGTGCCAGCAGTTTACCCGGGGGACCCCAGCTCTATGGCTACACCTTC.

There are a few counts of this clonotype. The chain employs TRBV11-3 and TRBJ2-2; 8 nucleotides match TRBD1. V was pared by 1 base and J by 4 bases, with 5 bases of the junction left unmatched. CDR1 SGHNT and CDR2 YENEEA come from the germline V gene. The CDR3 length is 16 residues. The CDR3 protein is CASSLGWTGSTGELFF. The CDR3 DNA follows: TGTGCCAGCAGCTTAGGGTGGACAGGGTCCACCGGGGAGCTGTTTTTT.

The rearrangement links TRBV6-2 or TRBV6-3 to TRBJ2-2; no reliable D call. The CDR3 has 17 residues. V lost 2 bases, J lost 4 bases, and 17 bases lay in between. Germline V gene lookup returns CDR1 MNHEY and CDR2 SVGEGT. In nucleotides, the CDR3 is TGTGCCAGCAGTTACGACGCCCTCGCTATGGTCACCGGGGAGCTGTTTTTT. It translates to CASSYDALAMVTGELFF.

The chain has TRBV11-2 and TRBJ2-7; D is undetermined. The CDR3 has 14 residues. Germline CDR1 SGHAT, CDR2 FQNNGV. The V end lost 5 bases, the J end lost 2 bases, and 13 bases lay between the germline ends. The DNA of the CDR3 is TGTGCCAGCAGCCGCTATTTTATTCCCTACGAGCAGTACTTC. It encodes CASSRYFIPYEQYF.

This chain connects TRBV4-1 to TRBJ1-4; D is ambiguous. This CDR3 is 15 amino acids long. V was cut by 1 base and J by 5 bases, with 11 bases left in between. Germline loops: CDR1 MGHRA, CDR2 YSYEKL. This CDR3 is CASSQGPLPNEKLFF. In nucleotides, the CDR3 is TGCGCCAGCAGCCAAGGCCCGCTTCCAAATGAAAAACTGTTTTTT.

J is TRBJ2-3 and V is TRBV4-3, with D uncertain. TRBJ1-5 matches the DNA end more closely, so the J call is doubtful. The length of the CDR3 is 16 residues. Germline V lookup: CDR1 LGHNA, CDR2 YSLEER. DNA of the CDR3: TGCGCCAGCAGCCAAGATCCCGGTCCTAGCACAGATACGCAGCATTTT. Translated: CASSQDPGPSTDTQHF.

This clonotype was seen a handful of times. This chain's CDR3 is CSARDKRGYTF. The CDR3 DNA reads as TGCAGTGCTAGAGATAAGCGAGGCTACACCTTC. The gene calls are TRBV20-1 and TRBJ1-2; D gene uncertain. The CDR3 sequence is 11 residues long. Trimming left V 0 bases short and J 8 bases short, with 7 bases between. Germline CDR1 and CDR2: DFQATT and SNEGSKA (reference sequence).

This clonotype has ten or more counts. V and J are TRBV6-5 and TRBJ2-7, with a weak D call TRBD2 (7 bases). Germline V CDR1 and CDR2: MNHEY, SVGAGI. The V and J ends lost 2 bases and 3 bases respectively, with 14 bases between them. The CDR3 is 15 residues long. The CDR3: CASSYTGLGGYEQYF. CDR3 DNA sequence: TGTGCCAGCAGTTACACCGGACTAGGGGGCTACGAGCAGTACTTC.

This clonotype was found a few times. The chain carries TRBV7-2 and TRBJ1-1; tentatively, D is TRBD1 (6 bases). V shed 3 bases and J shed 11 bases, with 13 bases lying between them. The V gene's germline CDR1 is SGHTA and CDR2 FQGNSA. The CDR3 is made up of 12 amino acids. The CDR3 DNA follows: TGTGCCAGCAGCTTTGGGGGGCTAGGGGCTTTCTTT. Its protein product is CASSFGGLGAFF.

The table lists this clonotype with many counts. The genes are TRBV5-5 and TRBJ2-1, with a possible D match to TRBD1 (6 bases). The CDR3 consists of 17 residues. In germline, CDR1 is SGHKS, CDR2 YYEKEE (reference sequence). V lost 3 bases and J lost 4, with 20 bases in between. This CDR3 is CASSSGHRVRGYNEQFF. The DNA for the CDR3 is TGTGCCAGCAGCTCCGGTCACAGGGTAAGGGGGTACAATGAGCAGTTCTTC.

V gene TRBV20-1 combines with J gene TRBJ2-3; a possible D gene is TRBD2 (6 bases). This CDR3 is 15 amino acids long. Between the trimmed V and J ends, which lost 4 bases and 5 bases, there was a span of 19 bases. Germline-derived CDR1 and CDR2 are DFQATT and SNEGSKA (reference sequence). The CDR3 nucleotides are TGCAGTGCTATTCCCGGGGGACGACTGGAAGATACGCAGTATTTT. Protein sequence: CSAIPGGRLEDTQYF.

This clonotype was detected many times. The gene calls are TRBV5-1 and TRBJ2-1; 9 bases are shared with TRBD2. V dropped 0 bases and J dropped 12; count of bases not matched to a gene: 10. Germline CDR1 and CDR2: SGHRS and YFSETQ. This CDR3 has 15 amino acids. The chain's CDR3 is CASSLGLAGTWAQFF. In DNA, the CDR3 is TGCGCCAGCAGCTTGGGGCTAGCGGGGACGTGGGCGCAGTTCTTC.

This clonotype appeared a few times. The CDR3 nucleotides are TGTGCCATCAGTGTTGATGGGAACACTGAAGCTTTCTTT. Translating it yields CAISVDGNTEAFF. V is TRBV10-3 and J is TRBJ1-1; no clear D. The CDR3 loop spans 13 amino acids. The germline V gene encodes CDR1 ENHRY and CDR2 SYGVKD. Trimming left V 4 bases short and J 1 base short, with 7 bases between.

This clonotype was picked up a small number of times. The V and J genes are TRBV20-1 and TRBJ2-7; either TRBD1 or TRBD2 may supply D (6 bases each). The CDR3 loop spans 13 amino acids. From germline, CDR1 is DFQATT and CDR2 SNEGSKA (reference sequence). V gave up 3 bases and J gave up 6 bases, with 15 bases separating them. The CDR3 DNA sequence: TGCAGTGCTAGTGATGGGGGGCCGGGCGAGCAGTACTTC. It yields the protein CSASDGGPGEQYF.

This clonotype was observed a few times. This rearrangement joins TRBV20-1 to TRBJ1-2; D is uncertain. The ends were cut back, 5 bases at V and 3 bases at J, with 10 bases in the middle. The CDR3 covers 12 residues. Germline loops: CDR1 DFQATT, CDR2 SNEGSKA (reference sequence). The CDR3 bases are TGCAGTGCTCAGAGGTCGGACTATGGCTACACCTTC. Amino acid sequence: CSAQRSDYGYTF.

This clonotype was seen a few times. V gene TRBV4-3 combines with J gene TRBJ2-1; 14 bases align to TRBD2. This CDR3 spans 16 amino acids. V lost 5 bases to trimming and J lost 7 bases; unmatched junction nucleotides: 7. Germline V gene sequence: CDR1 LGHNA, CDR2 YSLEER. The CDR3 sequence is CASSSRLAGGLNEQFF. CDR3 coding DNA: TGCGCCAGCAGCTCTCGACTAGCGGGAGGGCTTAATGAGCAGTTCTTC.